These 21 T cell receptor beta chains came from one sample sequenced in a study of T cells expressing NK-cell markers. Following a re-call of the 5' RACE reads, TCRdb has one entry per CDR3 protein and lacks DNA. The repertoire table contains roughly 160,000 distinct CDR3 sequences. The sequencing sample was made of blood T cells: a sorted CD56 or NKG2C T cell subset, CD4+ or CD8+ T cells, or bulk PBMC T cells (not recorded which). The receptor set was obtained from a man between 18 and 69 years old in good health.

The rearrangement links TRBV19 to TRBJ1-1; without DNA, the TCRdb call of TRBD1 cannot be checked. The CDR3 sequence is 16 residues long. Per the germline V gene, CDR1 is LNHDA and CDR2 is SQIVND (reference sequence). CDR3 sequence: CASSIDTGVPSTEAFF.

The chain joins TRBV4-2 to TRBJ2-5; absent DNA, TCRdb's TRBD1 call cannot be checked. The CDR3 sequence is 16 residues long. Germline V gives CDR1 LGHNA, CDR2 YNFKEQ. The CDR3 loop reads CASSQVWGESVETQYF.

The V call is TRBV4-1, the J call TRBJ1-5; the TCRdb D gene call, TRBD1, has no DNA to confirm it. The germline gives CDR1 MGHRA, CDR2 YSYEKL. CDR3 length: 16 amino acids. CDR3 loop: CASSLQRAGGGEPQHF.

The chain recombines TRBV5-1 with TRBJ2-2. The CDR3 contains 16 residues. Per germline, CDR1 SGHRS and CDR2 YFSETQ. CDR3 amino acids: CASSIRVMGNTGELFF.

This chain links TRBV12-3 or TRBV12-4 with TRBJ2-5; absent DNA, TCRdb's TRBD2 call cannot be checked. CDR3 length equals 15 residues. The CDR3 sequence is CASSPLAGNEETQYF.

The V gene is TRBV28, the J gene TRBJ2-5; there is no DNA to check the TCRdb D call of TRBD1. Germline V gene sequence: CDR1 MDHEN, CDR2 SYDVKM. This CDR3 region has 14 residues. CDR3 sequence: CASSLWTGQETQYF. Complete variable domain (other parts from reference TRBV28 and TRBJ2-5): DVKVTQSSRYLVKRTGEKVFLECVQDMDHENMFWYRQDPGLGLRLIYFSYDVKMKEKGDIPEGYSVSREKKERFSLILESASTNQTSMYLCASSLWTGQETQYFGPGTRLLVL.

J is TRBJ2-2 and V is TRBV3-1; no DNA is available, so the TRBD1 call from TCRdb remains unchecked. Germline assignment: CDR1 LGHDT and CDR2 YNNKEL (reference sequence). This CDR3 contains 14 residues. The CDR3 is CASSWGAEIGELFF.

The rearrangement joins TRBV4-1 to TRBJ1-1. Germline CDR1 MGHRA, CDR2 YSYEKL. The CDR3 length is 15 residues. CDR3 in amino acids: CASSQAGLENTEAFF.

J is TRBJ2-3 and V is TRBV3-1; the D call of TRBD1 rests on TCRdb alone, since no DNA is present to check it. The CDR3 is 15 residues long. Looked up from germline, CDR1 is LGHDT and CDR2 is YNNKEL (reference sequence). This CDR3 reads CASSQEVAGADTQYF.

The CDR3: CASSQVLRTEAFF. The V gene is TRBV4-1, the J gene TRBJ1-1. Germline CDR1 and CDR2: MGHRA and YSYEKL. The CDR3 is 13 residues long.

The chain is built from TRBV18 and TRBJ2-3; TCRdb designates TRBD2, a call that cannot be tested without DNA. The CDR3 totals 17 residues. The V gene's germline CDR1 is KGHSH and CDR2 LQKENI. CDR3 sequence: CASSPVPAGGPTDTQYF. Combining the CDR3 with reference TRBV18 and TRBJ2-3 gives the whole variable domain NAGVMQNPRHLVRRRGQEARLRCSPMKGHSHVYWYRQLPEEGLKFMVYLQKENIIDESGMPKERFSAEFPKEGPSILRIQQVVRGDSAAYFCASSPVPAGGPTDTQYFGPGTRLTVL.

V usage is TRBV6-1 and J usage is TRBJ1-1; as DNA is missing, the TRBD1 call by TCRdb cannot be tested. The CDR3 totals 14 residues. The germline gives CDR1 MNHNS, CDR2 SASEGT. CDR3 sequence: CASRDGAGLTEAFF.

The chain has TRBV15 and TRBJ1-3; TCRdb's D call of TRBD1 is untestable without DNA. The CDR3 sequence is 15 residues long. Germline V gene sequence: CDR1 LNHNV, CDR2 YYDKDF (reference sequence). CDR3 sequence: CATSKGTDSGNTIYF.

The chain carries TRBV28 and TRBJ2-3. Germline CDR1 and CDR2: MDHEN and SYDVKM. CDR3 length: 11 residues. CDR3 amino acids: CASSRSDTQYF.

The V call is TRBV15, the J call TRBJ2-6. Germline V gene sequence: CDR1 LNHNV, CDR2 YYDKDF (reference sequence). CDR3 length equals 15 residues. The CDR3 protein is CATSNRPSGANVLTF.

The chain combines TRBV28 with TRBJ1-6; TCRdb calls TRBD1, which cannot be checked without DNA. The CDR3 runs to 18 residues. Germline V lookup: CDR1 MDHEN, CDR2 SYDVKM. The CDR3: CASSVAGTGKLNNSPLHF.

The chain employs TRBV6-5 and TRBJ2-3; TCRdb indicates TRBD2, and absent DNA this call remains unverified. This CDR3 is built from 17 residues. Germline values: CDR1 MNHEY, CDR2 SVGAGI. CDR3 residues: CASSYTRASGITDTQYF.

The chain joins TRBV2 to TRBJ2-1; TCRdb lists TRBD1, though no DNA is available to test this call. Germline-derived CDR1 and CDR2 are SNHLY and FYNNEI. This CDR3 is built from 13 residues. CDR3 protein: CASSPGSWDKQFF.

The rearrangement links TRBV7-8 to TRBJ2-1; TCRdb returns TRBD2, unconfirmable since there is no DNA. CDR3 length: 13 residues. The V gene's germline CDR1 is SGHVS and CDR2 FQNEAQ. CDR3 loop: CASSLSREYEQFF.

This chain uses TRBV10-3 with TRBJ2-5; TCRdb's assignment of TRBD1 cannot be checked, as there is no DNA. Germline lookup yields CDR1 ENHRY and CDR2 SYGVKD. The CDR3 loop spans 14 amino acids. CDR3 region: CAISESGAQETQYF.

The chain links TRBV13 to TRBJ1-1; without DNA, the TCRdb call of TRBD1 cannot be checked. Germline V gene data show CDR1 as PRHDT and CDR2 as FYEKMQ (reference sequence). The CDR3 is 14 amino acids. Here the CDR3 reads CASSLGTGLGEAFF.